This paragraph reports one T cell receptor beta chain. This sample was included in a study of OX40 agonist ivuxolimab in advanced cancers. Turning to the study itself: At 0.01 to 10 mg/kg, ivuxolimab was administered intravenously to patients every 2 weeks. 40% to 50% of patients had received prior checkpoint inhibitor therapy.

The assay was immunoSEQ multiplex PCR, and TCRdb's table has in-frame clones only and misses some. The sample records roughly 90,000 clones, about 89% being singletons. The CDR3 contains 14 residues. The germline V gene has CDR1 SGHRS and CDR2 YFSETQ. With 7 bases clipped from V and 4 bases from J, the junction kept 10 bases outside the gene matches. This clonotype was obtained from an adult with an advanced solid tumor such as melanoma, head and neck, liver or kidney cancer. The sequences come from CD4+ or CD8+ T cells sorted from blood, collected in a trial of the OX40 agonist ivuxolimab. The chain combines TRBV5-1 with TRBJ2-5; the match to TRBD2 covers 7 bases. CDR3: CASRLDWGGETQYF. The CDR3 coding sequence is TGCGCCAGCCGACTGGACTGGGGGGGAGAGACCCAGTACTTC.